One and the same sample provided the 5 T cell receptor beta chains below, sequenced in a study of cytotoxic CD8 clonotypes in ibrutinib-treated CLL. Sequencing was performed with immunoSEQ multiplex PCR; in TCRdb, only in-frame clones are kept and a portion is missing. The sample holds roughly 250,000 clones, under 80% seen once. The sequences come from PBMCs, collected after 24 months of ibrutinib treatment. The receptors here all came from a human donor with chronic lymphocytic leukemia.

This chain connects TRBV29-1 to TRBJ1-2; unclear D gene. The germline V gene has CDR1 SQVTM and CDR2 ANQGSEA. Trimming removed 0 bases at V and 7 bases at J, with 12 bases between. The CDR3 has 13 amino acids. Here the CDR3 reads CSVEDLRIPGYTF. In nucleotides, the CDR3 is TGCAGCGTTGAAGATCTCAGGATTCCTGGCTACACCTTC.

V is TRBV30 and J is TRBJ2-2; D gene ambiguous. Deletions cut 0 bases from V and 6 bases from J, with 5 bases between. Germline V gene lookup returns CDR1 GTSNPN and CDR2 SVGIG (reference sequence). The CDR3 consists of 12 residues. The CDR3 spells CAWSVLAGELFF. The DNA of the CDR3 is TGTGCCTGGAGTGTTCTCGCCGGGGAGCTGTTTTTT.

The genes are TRBV11-2 and TRBJ1-1; tentative D call: TRBD1 (6 bases). The germline V and J ends were trimmed by 2 bases and 3 bases, with 19 bases remaining between them. Germline V gene lookup returns CDR1 SGHAT and CDR2 FQNNGV. CDR3 length: 17 residues. The CDR3 loop is CASSLKFGGREDTEAFF. Here the CDR3 DNA reads TGTGCCAGCAGCTTAAAATTTGGGGGCCGGGAGGACACTGAAGCTTTCTTT.

The V call is TRBV30, the J call TRBJ2-1; TRBD1 or TRBD2 may be the D gene (5 bases each). Germline V gives CDR1 GTSNPN, CDR2 SVGIG (reference sequence). Trimming took 4 bases from V and 3 from J, leaving 16 bases between them. CDR3 length equals 15 residues. The CDR3 loop reads CAWTHPGPLYNEQFF. CDR3 nucleotide sequence: TGTGCCTGGACCCATCCGGGACCTCTCTACAATGAGCAGTTCTTC. The variable domain in full, completed from reference TRBV30 and TRBJ2-1, reads SQTIHQWPATLVQPVGSPLSLECTVEGTSNPNLYWYRQAAGRGLQLLFYSVGIGQISSEVPQNLSASRPQDRQFILSSKKLLLSDSGFYLCAWTHPGPLYNEQFFGPGTRLTVL.

V and J are TRBV7-3 and TRBJ2-7; TRBD1 matches 9 bases. Per germline, CDR1 SGHTA and CDR2 FQGTGA. CDR3 length equals 13 residues. The trim removed 5 bases at V and 7 bases at J, leaving 6 bases unmatched. In DNA form, the CDR3 reads TGTGCCAGCAGCCCGGGACAGGGAAGGGAGCAGTACTTC. It is translated as CASSPGQGREQYF.